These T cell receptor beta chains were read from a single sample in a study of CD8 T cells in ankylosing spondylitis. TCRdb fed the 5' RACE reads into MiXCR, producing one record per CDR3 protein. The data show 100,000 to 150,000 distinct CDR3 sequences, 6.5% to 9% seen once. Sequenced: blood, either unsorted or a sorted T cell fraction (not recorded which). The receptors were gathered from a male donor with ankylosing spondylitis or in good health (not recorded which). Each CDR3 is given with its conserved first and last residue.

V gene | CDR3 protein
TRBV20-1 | CSARDPGLAFYNEQFF
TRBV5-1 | CASSPWDRPNTGELFF
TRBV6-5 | CASSSPLAGDTDTQYF
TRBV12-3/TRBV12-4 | CASRLGTGRGNQPQHF
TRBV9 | CASSTEGYLPTGELFF
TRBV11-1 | CASSPREDTGELFF
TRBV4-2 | CASSQGGGVVASTYEQYF
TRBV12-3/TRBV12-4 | CASSARGYNEQFF
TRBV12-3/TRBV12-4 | CASSFRRGLEQYF
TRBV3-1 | CASSQGTRRGGMNTEAFF
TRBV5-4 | CASSLASPGGYTF
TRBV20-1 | CSARDAGQLRGTEAFF
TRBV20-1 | CSARVRQGSDGYTF
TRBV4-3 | CASSPGTGLYEQYF
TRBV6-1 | CASRTTGGFEKLFF
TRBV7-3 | CASRREGRAKNIQYF
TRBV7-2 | CASSPQDRGPLHF